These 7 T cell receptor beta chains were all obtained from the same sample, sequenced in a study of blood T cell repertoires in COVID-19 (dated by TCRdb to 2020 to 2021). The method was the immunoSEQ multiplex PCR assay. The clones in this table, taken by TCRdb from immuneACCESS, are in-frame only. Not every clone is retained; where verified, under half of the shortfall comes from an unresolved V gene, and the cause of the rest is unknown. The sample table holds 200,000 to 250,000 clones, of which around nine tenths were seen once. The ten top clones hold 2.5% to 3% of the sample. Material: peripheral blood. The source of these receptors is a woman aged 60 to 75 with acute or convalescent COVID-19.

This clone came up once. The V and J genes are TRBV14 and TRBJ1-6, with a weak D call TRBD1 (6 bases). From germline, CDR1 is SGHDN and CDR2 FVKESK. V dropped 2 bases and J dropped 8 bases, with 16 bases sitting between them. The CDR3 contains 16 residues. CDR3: CASSQPPGGRDSPLHF. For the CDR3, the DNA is TGTGCCAGCAGCCAACCGCCCGGGGGGCGGGATTCACCCCTCCACTTT.

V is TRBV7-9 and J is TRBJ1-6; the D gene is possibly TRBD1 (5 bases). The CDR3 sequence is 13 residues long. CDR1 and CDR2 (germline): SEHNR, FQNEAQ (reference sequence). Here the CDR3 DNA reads TGTGCGACAGAACCGTTCCCTAATTCACCCCTCCACTTT. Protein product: CATEPFPNSPLHF. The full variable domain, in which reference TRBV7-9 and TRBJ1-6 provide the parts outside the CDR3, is DTGVSQNPRHKITKRGQNVTFRCDPISEHNRLYWYRQTLGQGPEFLTYFQNEAQLEKSRLLSDRFSAERPKGSFSTLEIQRTEQGDSAMYLCATEPFPNSPLHFGNGTRLTVT.

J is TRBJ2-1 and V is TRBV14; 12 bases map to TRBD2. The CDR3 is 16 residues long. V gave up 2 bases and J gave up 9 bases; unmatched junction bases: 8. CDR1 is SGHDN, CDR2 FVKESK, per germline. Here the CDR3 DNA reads TGTGCCAGCAGCCAACTCCCGGGACTAGCGGGCGGTGAGCAGTTCTTC. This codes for CASSQLPGLAGGEQFF.

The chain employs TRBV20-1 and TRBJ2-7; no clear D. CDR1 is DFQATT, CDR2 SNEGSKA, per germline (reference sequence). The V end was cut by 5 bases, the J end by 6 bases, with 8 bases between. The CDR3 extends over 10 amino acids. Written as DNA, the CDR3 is TGCAGTGCTGGTCACGGCGAGCAGTACTTC. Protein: CSAGHGEQYF.

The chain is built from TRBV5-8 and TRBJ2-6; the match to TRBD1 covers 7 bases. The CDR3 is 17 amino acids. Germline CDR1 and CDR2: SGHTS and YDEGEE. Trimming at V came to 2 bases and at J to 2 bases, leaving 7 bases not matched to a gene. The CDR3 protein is CASSLRRGGTGANVLTF. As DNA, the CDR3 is TGTGCCAGCAGCTTACGACGAGGGGGCACTGGGGCCAACGTCCTGACTTTC. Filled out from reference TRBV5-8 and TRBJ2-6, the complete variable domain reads EAGVTQSPTHLIKTRGQQATLRCSPISGHTSVYWYQQALGLGLQFLLWYDEGEERNRGNFPPRFSGRQFPNYSSELNVNALELEDSALYLCASSLRRGGTGANVLTFGAGSRLTVL.

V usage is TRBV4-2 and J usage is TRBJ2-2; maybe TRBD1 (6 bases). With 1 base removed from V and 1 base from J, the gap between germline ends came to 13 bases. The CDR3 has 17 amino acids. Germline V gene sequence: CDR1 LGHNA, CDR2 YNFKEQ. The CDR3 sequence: CASSQVVTGLNTGELFF. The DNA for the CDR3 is TGTGCCAGCAGCCAAGTAGTGACAGGCCTGAACACCGGGGAGCTGTTTTTT.

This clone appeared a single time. Here the CDR3 DNA reads TGCGCCAGCAGCCGCGGCAGGGGAAGTTTGACGGATACGCAGTATTTT. It translates to CASSRGRGSLTDTQYF. The chain employs TRBV4-1 and TRBJ2-3; perhaps TRBD1 as D (6 bases). Germline CDR1 is MGHRA and CDR2 is YSYEKL. This CDR3 contains 16 residues. Trimming pared 4 bases from V and 6 bases from J, leaving 20 bases between.